These 3 T cell receptor beta chains share one sample of origin, sequenced in a study of cytomegalovirus exposure and HLA in healthy donors. The PCR had 60 Vbeta and 13 Jbeta primers. The assay was immunoSEQ multiplex PCR, and TCRdb's table has in-frame clones only and misses some. Of about 210,000 clones listed, roughly 82% were seen once; the top ten hold about 6%. The specimen was PBMCs. Source of these receptors: a man in his forties or fifties in good health and CMV-seropositive.

V usage is TRBV5-1 and J usage is TRBJ1-3; TRBD1 matches at 7 bases. The CDR3 totals 16 residues. CDR1 and CDR2 (germline): SGHRS, YFSETQ. Trimming at V came to 4 bases and at J to 0 bases, leaving 7 bases not matched to a gene. The CDR3 nucleotides read TGCGCCAGCAGCACAGGCGACAGGGCCTCTGGAAACACCATATATTTT. Its translation is CASSTGDRASGNTIYF.

V and J are TRBV6-5 and TRBJ1-5; D unresolved. The CDR3 loop spans 15 amino acids. Looked up from germline, CDR1 is MNHEY and CDR2 is SVGAGI. Trimming pared 8 bases from V and 7 bases from J, leaving 21 bases between. The CDR3 loop reads CASSLLMGLDQPQHF. DNA of the CDR3: TGTGCCAGCTCCCTCCTGATGGGTCTAGACCAGCCCCAGCATTTT.

The J gene is TRBJ1-1, the V gene TRBV7-8; 10 bases are shared with TRBD1. The CDR3 runs to 15 residues. The V segment lost 5 bases and the J segment 5 bases; nucleotides outside the gene matches: 8. From germline, CDR1 is SGHVS and CDR2 FQNEAQ. The CDR3 spells CASSPRDRGRTEAFF. CDR3 nucleotide sequence: TGTGCCAGCAGCCCTCGGGACAGGGGTCGTACTGAAGCTTTCTTT.